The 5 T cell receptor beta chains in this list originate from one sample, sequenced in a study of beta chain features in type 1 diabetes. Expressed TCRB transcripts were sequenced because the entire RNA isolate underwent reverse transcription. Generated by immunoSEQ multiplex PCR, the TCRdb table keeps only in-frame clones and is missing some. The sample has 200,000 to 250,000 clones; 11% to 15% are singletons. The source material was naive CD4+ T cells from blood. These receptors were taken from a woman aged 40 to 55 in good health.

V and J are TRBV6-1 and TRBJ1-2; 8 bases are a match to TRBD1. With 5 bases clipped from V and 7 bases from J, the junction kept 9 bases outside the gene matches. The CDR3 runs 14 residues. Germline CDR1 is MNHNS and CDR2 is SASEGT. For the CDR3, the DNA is TGTGCCAGCAGTAGTAAGACAGGGGCGTTTGGCTACACCTTC. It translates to CASSSKTGAFGYTF.

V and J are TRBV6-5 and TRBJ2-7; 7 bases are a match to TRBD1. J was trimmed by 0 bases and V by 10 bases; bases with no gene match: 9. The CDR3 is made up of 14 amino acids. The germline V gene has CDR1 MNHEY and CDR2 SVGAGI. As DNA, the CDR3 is TGTGCCATCACCGGACAGGAGTACTCCTACGAGCAGTACTTC. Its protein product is CAITGQEYSYEQYF.

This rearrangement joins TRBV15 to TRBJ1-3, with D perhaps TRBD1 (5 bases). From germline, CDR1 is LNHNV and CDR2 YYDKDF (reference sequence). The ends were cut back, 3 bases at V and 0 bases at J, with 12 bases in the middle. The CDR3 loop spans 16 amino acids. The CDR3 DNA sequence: TGTGCCACCAGCAGCAGGGCCTTAAGCTCTGGAAACACCATATATTTT. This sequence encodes CATSSRALSSGNTIYF.

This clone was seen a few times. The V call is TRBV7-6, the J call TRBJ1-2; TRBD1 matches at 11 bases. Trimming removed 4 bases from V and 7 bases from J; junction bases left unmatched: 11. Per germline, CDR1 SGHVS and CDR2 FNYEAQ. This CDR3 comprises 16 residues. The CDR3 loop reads CASSSRRTGGESGYTF. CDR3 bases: TGTGCCAGCAGCTCTCGTAGGACAGGGGGCGAGAGTGGCTACACCTTC. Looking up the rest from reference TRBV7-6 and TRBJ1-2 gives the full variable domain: GAGVSQSPRYKVTKRGQDVALRCDPISGHVSLYWYRQALGQGPEFLTYFNYEAQQDKSGLPNDRFSAERPEGSISTLTIQRTEQRDSAMYRCASSSRRTGGESGYTFGSGTRLTVV.

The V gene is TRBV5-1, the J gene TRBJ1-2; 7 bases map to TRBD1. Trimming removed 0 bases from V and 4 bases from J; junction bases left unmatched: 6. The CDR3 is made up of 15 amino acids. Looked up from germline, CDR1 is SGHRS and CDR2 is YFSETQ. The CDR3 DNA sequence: TGCGCCAGCAGCTTGGCCGACAGGGATGGCTATGGCTACACCTTC. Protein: CASSLADRDGYGYTF.